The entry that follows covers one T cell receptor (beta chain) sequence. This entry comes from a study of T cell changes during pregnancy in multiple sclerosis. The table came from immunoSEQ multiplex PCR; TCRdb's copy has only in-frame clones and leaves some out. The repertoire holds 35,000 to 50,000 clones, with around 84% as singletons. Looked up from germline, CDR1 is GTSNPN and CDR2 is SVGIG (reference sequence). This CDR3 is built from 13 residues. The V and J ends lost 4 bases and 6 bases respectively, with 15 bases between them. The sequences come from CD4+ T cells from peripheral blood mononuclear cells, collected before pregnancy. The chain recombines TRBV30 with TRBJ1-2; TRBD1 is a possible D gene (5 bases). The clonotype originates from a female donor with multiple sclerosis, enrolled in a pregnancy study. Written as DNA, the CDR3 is TGTGCCTGGAATGGAATTAGGGGTGATGGCTACACCTTC. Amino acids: CAWNGIRGDGYTF.